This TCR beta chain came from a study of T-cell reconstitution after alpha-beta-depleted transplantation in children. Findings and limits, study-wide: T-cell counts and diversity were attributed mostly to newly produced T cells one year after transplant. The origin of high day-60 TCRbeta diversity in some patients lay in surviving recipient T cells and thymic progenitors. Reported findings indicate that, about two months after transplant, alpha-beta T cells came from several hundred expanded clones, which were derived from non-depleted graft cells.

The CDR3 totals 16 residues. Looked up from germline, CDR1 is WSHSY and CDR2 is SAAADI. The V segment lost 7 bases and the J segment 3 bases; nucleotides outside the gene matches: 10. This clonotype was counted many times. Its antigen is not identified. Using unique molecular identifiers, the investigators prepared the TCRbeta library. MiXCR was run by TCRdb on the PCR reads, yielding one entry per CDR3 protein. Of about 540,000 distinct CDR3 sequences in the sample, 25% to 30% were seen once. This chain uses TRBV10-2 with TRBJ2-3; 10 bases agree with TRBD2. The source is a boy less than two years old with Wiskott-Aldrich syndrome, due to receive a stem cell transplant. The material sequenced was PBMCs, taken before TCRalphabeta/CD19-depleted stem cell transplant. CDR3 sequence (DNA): TGCGCCAGCAATGGACTAGCGGAGGGACTAACAGATACGCAGTATTTT. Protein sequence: CASNGLAEGLTDTQYF.